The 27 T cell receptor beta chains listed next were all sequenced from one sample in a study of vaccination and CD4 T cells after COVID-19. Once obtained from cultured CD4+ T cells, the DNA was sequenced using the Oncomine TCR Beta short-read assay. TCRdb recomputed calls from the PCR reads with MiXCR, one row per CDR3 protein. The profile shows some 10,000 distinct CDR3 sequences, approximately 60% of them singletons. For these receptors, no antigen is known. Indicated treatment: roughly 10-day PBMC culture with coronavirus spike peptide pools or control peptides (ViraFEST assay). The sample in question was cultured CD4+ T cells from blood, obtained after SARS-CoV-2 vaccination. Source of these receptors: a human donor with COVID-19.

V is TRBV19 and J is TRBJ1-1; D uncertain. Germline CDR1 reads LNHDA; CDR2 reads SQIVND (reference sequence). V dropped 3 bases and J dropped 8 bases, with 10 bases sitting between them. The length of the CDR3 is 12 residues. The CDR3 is CASSMTSREAFF. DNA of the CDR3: TGTGCCAGTAGTATGACCTCTAGAGAAGCTTTCTTT.

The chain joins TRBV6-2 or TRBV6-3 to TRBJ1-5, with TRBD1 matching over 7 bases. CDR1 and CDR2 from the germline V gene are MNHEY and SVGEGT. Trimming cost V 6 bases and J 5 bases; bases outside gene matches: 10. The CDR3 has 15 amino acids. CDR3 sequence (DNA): TGTGCCAGCAGACCAACAGGGGCCCAGGATCAGCCCCAGCATTTT. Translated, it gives CASRPTGAQDQPQHF.

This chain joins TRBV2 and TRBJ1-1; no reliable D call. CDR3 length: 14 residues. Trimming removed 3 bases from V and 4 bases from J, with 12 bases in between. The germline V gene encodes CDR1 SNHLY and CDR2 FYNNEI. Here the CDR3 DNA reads TGTGCCAGCAGTGAGGGTCTGGGAACCACTGAAGCTTTCTTT. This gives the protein CASSEGLGTTEAFF.

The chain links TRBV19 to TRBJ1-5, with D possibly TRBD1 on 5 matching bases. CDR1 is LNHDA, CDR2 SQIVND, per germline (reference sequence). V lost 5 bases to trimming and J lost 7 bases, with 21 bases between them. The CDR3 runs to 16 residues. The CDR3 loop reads CASSPPGGQGRQPQHF. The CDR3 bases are TGTGCCAGTAGTCCCCCGGGCGGGCAGGGAAGACAGCCCCAGCATTTT.

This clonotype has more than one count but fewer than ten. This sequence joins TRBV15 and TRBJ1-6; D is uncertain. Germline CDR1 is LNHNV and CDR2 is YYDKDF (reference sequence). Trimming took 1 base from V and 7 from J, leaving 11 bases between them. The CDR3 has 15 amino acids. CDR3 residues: CATSRVPVVNSPLHF. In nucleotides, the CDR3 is TGTGCCACCAGCAGAGTTCCAGTCGTAAATTCACCCCTCCACTTT.

The CDR3 sequence is CASSRGGTKTYEQYF. The CDR3 bases are TGTGCCAGCAGCCGCGGGGGCACTAAAACCTACGAGCAGTACTTC. The chain joins TRBV12-3 or TRBV12-4 to TRBJ2-7; the D gene is possibly TRBD2 (7 bases). Trimming removed 6 bases at V and 2 bases at J, with 17 bases between. This CDR3 has 15 residues.

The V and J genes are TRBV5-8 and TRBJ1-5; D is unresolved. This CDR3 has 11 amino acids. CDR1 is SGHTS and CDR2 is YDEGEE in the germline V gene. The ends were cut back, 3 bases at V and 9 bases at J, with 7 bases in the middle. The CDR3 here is CASSSVGPQHF. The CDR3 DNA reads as TGTGCCAGCAGCTCCGTAGGGCCCCAGCATTTT.

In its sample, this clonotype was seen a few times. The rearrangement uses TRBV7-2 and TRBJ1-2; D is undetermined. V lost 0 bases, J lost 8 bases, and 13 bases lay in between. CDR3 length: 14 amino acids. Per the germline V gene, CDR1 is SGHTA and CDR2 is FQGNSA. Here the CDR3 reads CASSLAGGGRGYTF. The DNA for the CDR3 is TGTGCCAGCAGCTTAGCAGGAGGAGGGAGGGGCTACACCTTC.

DNA for the CDR3: TGTGCCAGCAGTTCCAGCCGGGTCAGAAACAATGAGCAGTTCTTC. It yields the protein CASSSSRVRNNEQFF. The chain uses TRBV6-5 and TRBJ2-1; no clear D gene. Germline V gives CDR1 MNHEY, CDR2 SVGAGI. The CDR3 extends over 15 amino acids. V was clipped by 4 bases and J by 5 bases, with 15 bases between them.

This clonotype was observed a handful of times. The CDR3 DNA sequence: TGTGCCAACCGGGTAGCCGGAGGCAATCAGCCCCAGCATTTT. It translates to CANRVAGGNQPQHF. V and J are TRBV6-1 and TRBJ1-5; unclear D gene. This CDR3 region has 14 residues. The germline gives CDR1 MNHNS, CDR2 SASEGT. The V gene lost 10 bases and the J gene lost 2 bases, with 15 bases spanning the gap.

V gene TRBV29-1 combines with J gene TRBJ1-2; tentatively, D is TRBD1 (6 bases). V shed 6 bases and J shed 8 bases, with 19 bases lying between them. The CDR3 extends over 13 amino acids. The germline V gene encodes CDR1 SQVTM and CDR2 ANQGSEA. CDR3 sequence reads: CSVSPTGLKGYTF. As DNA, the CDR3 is TGCAGCGTCTCGCCTACAGGGTTAAAGGGCTACACCTTC.

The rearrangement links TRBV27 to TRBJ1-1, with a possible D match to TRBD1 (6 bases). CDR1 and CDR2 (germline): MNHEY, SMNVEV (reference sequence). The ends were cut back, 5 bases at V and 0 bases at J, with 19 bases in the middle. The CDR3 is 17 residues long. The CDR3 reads CASSPQKTGPMNTEAFF. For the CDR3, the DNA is TGTGCCAGCAGTCCACAAAAGACAGGCCCGATGAACACTGAAGCTTTCTTT.

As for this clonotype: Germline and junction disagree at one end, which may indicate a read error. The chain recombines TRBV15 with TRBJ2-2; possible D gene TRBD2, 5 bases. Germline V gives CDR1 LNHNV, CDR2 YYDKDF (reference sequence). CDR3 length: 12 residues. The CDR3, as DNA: TGTGCCACCAGCAGAGATACCGGGGAGCTGTTTTTC. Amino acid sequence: CATSRDTGELFF.

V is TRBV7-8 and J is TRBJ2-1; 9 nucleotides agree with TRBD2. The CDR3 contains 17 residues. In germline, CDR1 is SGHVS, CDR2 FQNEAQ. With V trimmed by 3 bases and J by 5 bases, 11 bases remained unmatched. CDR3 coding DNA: TGTGCCAGCAGCTTTATGGGTGCTAGCGGGGTTAACAATGAGCAGTTCTTC. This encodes CASSFMGASGVNNEQFF.

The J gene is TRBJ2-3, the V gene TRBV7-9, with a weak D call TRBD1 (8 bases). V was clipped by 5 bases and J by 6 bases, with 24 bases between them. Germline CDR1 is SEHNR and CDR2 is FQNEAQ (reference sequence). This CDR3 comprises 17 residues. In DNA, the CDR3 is TGTGCCAGCAGCCCCCCGGGGGGTAACAGGGGGTTGGATACGCAGTATTTT. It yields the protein CASSPPGGNRGLDTQYF.

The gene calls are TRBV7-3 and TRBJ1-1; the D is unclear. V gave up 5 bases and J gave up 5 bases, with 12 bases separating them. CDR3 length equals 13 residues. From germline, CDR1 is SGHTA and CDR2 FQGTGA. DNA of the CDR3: TGTGCCAGCAGCCCAACGGGCGTTACTGAAGCTTTCTTT. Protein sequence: CASSPTGVTEAFF.

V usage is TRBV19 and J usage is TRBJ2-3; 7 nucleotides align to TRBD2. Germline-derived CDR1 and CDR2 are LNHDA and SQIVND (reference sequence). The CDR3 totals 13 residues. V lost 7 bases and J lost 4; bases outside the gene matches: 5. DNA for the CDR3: TGTGCCAGTACCGATGGGGGGGCAGATACGCAGTATTTT. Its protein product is CASTDGGADTQYF.

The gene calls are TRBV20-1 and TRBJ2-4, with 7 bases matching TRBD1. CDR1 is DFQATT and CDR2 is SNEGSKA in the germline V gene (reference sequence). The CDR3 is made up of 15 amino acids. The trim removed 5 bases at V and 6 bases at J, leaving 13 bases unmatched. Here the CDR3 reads CSASLPRTGPNIQYF. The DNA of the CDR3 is TGCAGTGCTTCCCTACCCAGGACAGGACCAAACATTCAGTACTTC.

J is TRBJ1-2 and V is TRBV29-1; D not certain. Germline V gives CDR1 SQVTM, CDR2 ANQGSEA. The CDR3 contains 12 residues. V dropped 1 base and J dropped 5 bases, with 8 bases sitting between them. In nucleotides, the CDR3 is TGCAGCGTTGAAGGGGGTGGGTATGGCTACACCTTC. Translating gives CSVEGGGYGYTF.

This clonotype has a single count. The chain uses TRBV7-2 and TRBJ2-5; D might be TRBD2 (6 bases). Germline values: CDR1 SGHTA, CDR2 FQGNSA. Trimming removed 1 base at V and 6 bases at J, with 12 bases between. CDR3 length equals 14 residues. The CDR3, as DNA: TGTGCCAGCAGCTTAGGCGGGGTTAGGAAGACCCAGTACTTC. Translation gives CASSLGGVRKTQYF.

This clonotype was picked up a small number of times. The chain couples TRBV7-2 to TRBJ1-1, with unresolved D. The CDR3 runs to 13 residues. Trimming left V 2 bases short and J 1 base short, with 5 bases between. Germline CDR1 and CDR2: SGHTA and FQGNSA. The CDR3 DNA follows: TGTGCCAGCAGCTTAACGGGGAACACTGAAGCTTTCTTT. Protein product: CASSLTGNTEAFF.

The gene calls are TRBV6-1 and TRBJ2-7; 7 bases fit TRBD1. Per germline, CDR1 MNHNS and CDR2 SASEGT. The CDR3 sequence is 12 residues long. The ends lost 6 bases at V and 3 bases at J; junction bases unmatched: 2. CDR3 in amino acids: CASRTGDYEQYF. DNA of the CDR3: TGTGCCAGCAGAACAGGGGACTACGAGCAGTACTTC.

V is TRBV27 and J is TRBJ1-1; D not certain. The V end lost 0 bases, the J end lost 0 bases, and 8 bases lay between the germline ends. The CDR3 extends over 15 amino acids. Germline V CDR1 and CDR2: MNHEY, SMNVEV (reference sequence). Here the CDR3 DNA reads TGTGCCAGCAGTTTATCGGCAGGAATGAACACTGAAGCTTTCTTT. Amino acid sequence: CASSLSAGMNTEAFF.

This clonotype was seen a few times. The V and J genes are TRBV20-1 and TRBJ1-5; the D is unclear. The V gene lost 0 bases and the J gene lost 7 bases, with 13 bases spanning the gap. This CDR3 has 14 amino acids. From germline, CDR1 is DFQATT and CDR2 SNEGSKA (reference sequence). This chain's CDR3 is CSARDPTYSQPQHF. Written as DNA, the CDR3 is TGCAGTGCTAGAGACCCGACCTATTCCCAGCCCCAGCATTTT.

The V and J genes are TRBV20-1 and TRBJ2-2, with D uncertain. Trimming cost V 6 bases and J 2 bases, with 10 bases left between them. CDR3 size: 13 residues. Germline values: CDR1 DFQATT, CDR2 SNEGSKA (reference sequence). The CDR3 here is CSARTDNTGELFF. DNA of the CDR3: TGCAGTGCCAGGACGGATAACACCGGGGAGCTGTTTTTT.

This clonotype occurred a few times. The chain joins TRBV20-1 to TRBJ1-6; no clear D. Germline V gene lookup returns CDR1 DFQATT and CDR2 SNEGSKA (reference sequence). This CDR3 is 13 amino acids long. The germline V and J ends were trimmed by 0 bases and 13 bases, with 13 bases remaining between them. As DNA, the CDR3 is TGCAGTGCTAGAGATCCGGGAAGTGATCCCCTCCACTTT. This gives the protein CSARDPGSDPLHF.

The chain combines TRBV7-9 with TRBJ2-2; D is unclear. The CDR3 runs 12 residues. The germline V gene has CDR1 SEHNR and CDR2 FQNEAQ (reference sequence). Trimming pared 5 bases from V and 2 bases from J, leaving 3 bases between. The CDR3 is CASSLNTGELFF. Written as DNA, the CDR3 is TGTGCCAGCAGCCTAAACACCGGGGAGCTGTTTTTT.